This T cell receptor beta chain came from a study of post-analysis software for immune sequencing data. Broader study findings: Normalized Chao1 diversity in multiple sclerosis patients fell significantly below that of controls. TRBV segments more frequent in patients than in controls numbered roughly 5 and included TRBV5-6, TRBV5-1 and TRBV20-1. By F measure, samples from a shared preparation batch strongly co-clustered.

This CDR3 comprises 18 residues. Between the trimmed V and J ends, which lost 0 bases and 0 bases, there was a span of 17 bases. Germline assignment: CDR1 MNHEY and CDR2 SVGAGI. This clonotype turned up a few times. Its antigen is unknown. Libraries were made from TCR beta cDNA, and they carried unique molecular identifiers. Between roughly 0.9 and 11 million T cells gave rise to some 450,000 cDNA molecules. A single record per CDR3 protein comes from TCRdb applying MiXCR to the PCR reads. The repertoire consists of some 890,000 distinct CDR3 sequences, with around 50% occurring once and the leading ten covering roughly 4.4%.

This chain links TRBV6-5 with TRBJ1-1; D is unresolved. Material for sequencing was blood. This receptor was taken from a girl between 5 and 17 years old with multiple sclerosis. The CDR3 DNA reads TGTGCCAGCAGTTACTCGGGGAGAATCGACCGGCTGAACACTGAAGCTTTCTTT. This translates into CASSYSGRIDRLNTEAFF.